These T cell receptor beta chains were read from a single sample in a study of blood T cells in healthy people across ages. Each CDR3 protein gets one entry after TCRdb re-called the 5' RACE reads with MiXCR. The repertoire has about 1.1 million distinct CDR3 sequences, under 40% of them found once; the top ten carry around 14%. Sequences were obtained from blood. These receptors were taken from a man aged 18 to 29 in good health. Each CDR3 is given with its conserved first and last residue. A D gene is named only where the DNA matches it firmly. The size entry is marked missing in some rows and otherwise reads once, few, many or a size class.

cdr3_nt: TGTGCCAGCAGCTTATTGAACACCGATCAGCCCCAGCATTTT; cdr3_aa: CASSLLNTDQPQHF; d_call: -; j_call: TRBJ1-5; clone_size: -; v_call: TRBV7-8
cdr3_nt: TGCGCCAGCAGCCACGGGACATCGAACACTGAAGCTTTCTTT; cdr3_aa: CASSHGTSNTEAFF; d_call: -; j_call: TRBJ1-1; clone_size: -; v_call: TRBV4-1
cdr3_nt: TGCGCCAGCAGCTTGGTCGGGGGGGCCTTCGCAGATACGCAGTATTTT; cdr3_aa: CASSLVGGAFADTQYF; d_call: TRBD2; j_call: TRBJ2-3; clone_size: -; v_call: TRBV5-1
cdr3_nt: TGTGCCAGCAGCCAAGTGGGCCTAAATTACAATGAGCAGTTCTTC; cdr3_aa: CASSQVGLNYNEQFF; d_call: -; j_call: TRBJ2-1; clone_size: -; v_call: TRBV4-2
cdr3_nt: TGTGCCAGCAGCCAAGATCGTCATATTCAGTACTTC; cdr3_aa: CASSQDRHIQYF; d_call: -; j_call: TRBJ2-7; clone_size: once; v_call: TRBV3-1
cdr3_nt: TGTGCCAGCAGAAACGAATTCAATGAGCAGTTCTTC; cdr3_aa: CASRNEFNEQFF; d_call: -; j_call: TRBJ2-1; clone_size: few; v_call: TRBV7-9
cdr3_nt: TGTGCCAGCTCGTTCTTCCTTGCCGGGTTTACGGGCGACATTCAGTACTTC; cdr3_aa: CASSFFLAGFTGDIQYF; d_call: -; j_call: TRBJ2-4; clone_size: -; v_call: TRBV18
cdr3_nt: TGTGCCAGCTTCTCCAGGGGGGGGAATCAGCCCCAGCATTTT; cdr3_aa: CASFSRGGNQPQHF; d_call: TRBD1; j_call: TRBJ1-5; clone_size: -; v_call: TRBV28
cdr3_nt: TGTGCCAGTAAGGGGCCCAATCAGCCCCAGCATTTT; cdr3_aa: CASKGPNQPQHF; d_call: -; j_call: TRBJ1-5; clone_size: many; v_call: TRBV7-9
cdr3_nt: TGTGCCAGCAGCTTGGACCCCGGAGGGACTAGCACAGATACGCAGTATTTT; cdr3_aa: CASSLDPGGTSTDTQYF; d_call: -; j_call: TRBJ2-3; clone_size: few; v_call: TRBV7-2
cdr3_nt: TGCGCCAGCAGCCCTGAGGGACGCCCTCCTCAAGAGACCCAGTACTTC; cdr3_aa: CASSPEGRPPQETQYF; d_call: -; j_call: TRBJ2-5; clone_size: -; v_call: TRBV4-3
cdr3_nt: TGCAGTGCTCGATGGACAGGGAACACCGGGGAGCTGTTTTTT; cdr3_aa: CSARWTGNTGELFF; d_call: TRBD1; j_call: TRBJ2-2; clone_size: -; v_call: TRBV20-1
cdr3_nt: TGTGCCAGCAGCTTAAGTGGCGCCAACTACGAGCAGTACTTC; cdr3_aa: CASSLSGANYEQYF; d_call: -; j_call: TRBJ2-7; clone_size: -; v_call: TRBV7-6
cdr3_nt: TGCGCCAGCAGCTTGGAGGACACTAATCAGCCCCAGCATTTT; cdr3_aa: CASSLEDTNQPQHF; d_call: -; j_call: TRBJ1-5; clone_size: -; v_call: TRBV5-1
cdr3_nt: TGTGCCAGCAACCTCATCCGGACAGGGATCCCAATCCAGCCCCAGCATTTT; cdr3_aa: CASNLIRTGIPIQPQHF; d_call: -; j_call: TRBJ1-5; clone_size: -; v_call: TRBV21-1
cdr3_nt: TGTGCCTGCGGACTAGTAGGGGGCAATGAGCAGTTCTTC; cdr3_aa: CACGLVGGNEQFF; d_call: -; j_call: TRBJ2-1; clone_size: once; v_call: TRBV27
cdr3_nt: TGCGCCAGCAGCCAAGATAGGGGCGGATACGAAAGCGGAGGTGGCTACACCTTC; cdr3_aa: CASSQDRGGYESGGGYTF; d_call: -; j_call: TRBJ1-2; clone_size: few; v_call: TRBV4-3
cdr3_nt: TGCAGCGTTTCGCCTGGGACTTTCCAAGAGACCCAGTACTTC; cdr3_aa: CSVSPGTFQETQYF; d_call: -; j_call: TRBJ2-5; clone_size: many; v_call: TRBV29-1
cdr3_nt: TGCGCCAGCAGCAGGGAGACAGAGAATGGCTACACCTTC; cdr3_aa: CASSRETENGYTF; d_call: -; j_call: TRBJ1-2; clone_size: -; v_call: TRBV5-1
cdr3_nt: TGTGTCAGCAGCGTCCAGGGGGGGGCTCCAGATACGCAGTATTTT; cdr3_aa: CVSSVQGGAPDTQYF; d_call: -; j_call: TRBJ2-3; clone_size: -; v_call: TRBV7-2
cdr3_nt: TGCGCCAGCAGCCAAGAAATAATGGGACAGGGATCTGTTTGGAGTTCACCCCTCCACTTT; cdr3_aa: CASSQEIMGQGSVWSSPLHF; d_call: TRBD1; j_call: TRBJ1-6; clone_size: -; v_call: TRBV4-3
cdr3_nt: TGTGCCAGCAGTGTCGGCAGGAGGAATTCACCCCTCCACTTT; cdr3_aa: CASSVGRRNSPLHF; d_call: -; j_call: TRBJ1-6; clone_size: -; v_call: TRBV27
cdr3_nt: TGTGCCAGCAGTTACGCCCCCGGGACAAGCTACAATGAGCAGTTCTTC; cdr3_aa: CASSYAPGTSYNEQFF; d_call: -; j_call: TRBJ2-1; clone_size: -; v_call: TRBV6-2/TRBV6-3
cdr3_nt: TGTGCCAGCAAACCCCGGGACAGGGGTAACACTGAAGCTTTCTTT; cdr3_aa: CASKPRDRGNTEAFF; d_call: TRBD1; j_call: TRBJ1-1; clone_size: -; v_call: TRBV27
cdr3_nt: TGTGCCACCAGTGATTTCGGGCTAGCGCAAGGTACGCAGTATTTT; cdr3_aa: CATSDFGLAQGTQYF; d_call: -; j_call: TRBJ2-3; clone_size: -; v_call: TRBV24-1
cdr3_nt: TGCGCCAGCAGCCAAGATAGGTGGGGGAGCGGCTATGGCTACACCTTC; cdr3_aa: CASSQDRWGSGYGYTF; d_call: -; j_call: TRBJ1-2; clone_size: -; v_call: TRBV4-1
cdr3_nt: TGTGCCAGCGTCGCCCGCTCGGGAAACACCATATATTTT; cdr3_aa: CASVARSGNTIYF; d_call: -; j_call: TRBJ1-3; clone_size: -; v_call: TRBV6-6
cdr3_nt: TGCAGTGCTAGAGGACCCAACACCGGGGAGCTGTTTTTT; cdr3_aa: CSARGPNTGELFF; d_call: -; j_call: TRBJ2-2; clone_size: -; v_call: TRBV20-1
cdr3_nt: TGCGCCAGCAGCCCAGCAAAGGGGTACGAGCAGTACTTC; cdr3_aa: CASSPAKGYEQYF; d_call: -; j_call: TRBJ2-7; clone_size: few; v_call: TRBV4-1